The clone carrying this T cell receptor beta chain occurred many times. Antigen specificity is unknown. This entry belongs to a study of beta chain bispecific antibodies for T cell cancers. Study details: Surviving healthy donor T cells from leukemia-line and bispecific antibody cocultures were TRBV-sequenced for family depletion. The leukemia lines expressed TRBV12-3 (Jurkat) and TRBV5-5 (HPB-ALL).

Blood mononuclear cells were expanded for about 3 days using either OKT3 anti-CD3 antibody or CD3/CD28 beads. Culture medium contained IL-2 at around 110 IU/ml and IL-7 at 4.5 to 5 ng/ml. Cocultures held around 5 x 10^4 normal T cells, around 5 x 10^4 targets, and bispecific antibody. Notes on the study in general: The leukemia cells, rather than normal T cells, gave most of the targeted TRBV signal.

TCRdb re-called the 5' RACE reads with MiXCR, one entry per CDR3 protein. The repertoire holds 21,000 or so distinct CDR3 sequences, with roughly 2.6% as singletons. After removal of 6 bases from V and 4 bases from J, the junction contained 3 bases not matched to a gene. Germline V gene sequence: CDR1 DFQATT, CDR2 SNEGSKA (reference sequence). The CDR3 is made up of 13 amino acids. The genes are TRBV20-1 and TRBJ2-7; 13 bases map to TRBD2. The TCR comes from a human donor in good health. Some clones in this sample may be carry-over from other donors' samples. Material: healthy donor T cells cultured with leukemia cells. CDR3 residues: CSARTSGGYEQYF. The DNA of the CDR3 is TGCAGTGCCAGGACTAGCGGGGGTTACGAGCAGTACTTC.